This entry features one T cell receptor beta chain sequence. As yet, its antigen is unknown. The entry originates in a study of cytomegalovirus exposure and HLA in healthy donors. Overall study findings and caveats: Sequences of the TCR beta chain were said to predict the HLA-A and HLA-B alleles of most subjects accurately. Specificity for CMV antigens was confirmed in vitro for a few of the CMV-associated chains.

With 2 bases clipped from V and 8 bases from J, the junction kept 11 bases outside the gene matches. CDR1 and CDR2 (germline): PRHDT, FYEKMQ (reference sequence). The CDR3 has 16 residues. In the PCR, 60 Vbeta and 13 Jbeta primers were used. TCRdb's table, derived via immunoSEQ multiplex PCR, lists solely in-frame clones and lacks some. The sample lists about 160,000 clones, 84% occurring once. The rearrangement links TRBV13 to TRBJ1-4; TRBD1 aligns across 7 bases. This TCR derives from a young man in good health and CMV-seronegative. Input material: PBMCs. The CDR3 coding sequence is TGTGCCAGCAGCTTAAATGACGGGACAGATAGGGAAAAACTGTTTTTT. Translation gives CASSLNDGTDREKLFF. The entire variable domain, with the rest obtained from reference TRBV13 and TRBJ1-4, is as follows: AAGVIQSPRHLIKEKRETATLKCYPIPRHDTVYWYQQGPGQDPQFLISFYEKMQSDKGSIPDRFSAQQFSDYHSELNMSSLELGDSALYFCASSLNDGTDREKLFFGSGTQLSVL.